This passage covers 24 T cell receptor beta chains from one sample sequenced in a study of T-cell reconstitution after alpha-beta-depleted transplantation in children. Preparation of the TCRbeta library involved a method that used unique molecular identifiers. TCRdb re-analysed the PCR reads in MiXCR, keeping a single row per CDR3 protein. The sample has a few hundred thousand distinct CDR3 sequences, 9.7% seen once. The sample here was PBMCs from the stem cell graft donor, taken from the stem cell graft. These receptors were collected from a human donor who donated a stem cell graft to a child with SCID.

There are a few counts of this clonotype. CDR3 loop: CASSGTGSNTEAFF. DNA of the CDR3: TGCGCCAGCAGCGGGACAGGGTCGAACACTGAAGCTTTCTTT. The V gene is TRBV5-1, the J gene TRBJ1-1; 9 bases are shared with TRBD1. Germline V gives CDR1 SGHRS, CDR2 YFSETQ. This CDR3 is 14 amino acids long. The trim removed 4 bases at V and 1 base at J, leaving 2 bases unmatched.

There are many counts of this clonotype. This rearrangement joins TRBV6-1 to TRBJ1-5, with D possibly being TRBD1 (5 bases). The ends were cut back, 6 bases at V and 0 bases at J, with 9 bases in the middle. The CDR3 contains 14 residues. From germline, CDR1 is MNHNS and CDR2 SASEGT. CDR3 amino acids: CASRDIYSNQPQHF. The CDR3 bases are TGTGCCAGCAGGGACATTTATAGCAATCAGCCCCAGCATTTT.

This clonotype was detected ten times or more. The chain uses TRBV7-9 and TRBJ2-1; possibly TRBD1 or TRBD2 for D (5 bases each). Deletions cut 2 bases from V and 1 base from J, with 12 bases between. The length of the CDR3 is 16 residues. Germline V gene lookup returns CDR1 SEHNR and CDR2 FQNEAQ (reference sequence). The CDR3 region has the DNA TGTGCCAGCAGCTTATTGGGGGACCTATCCTACAATGAGCAGTTCTTC. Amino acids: CASSLLGDLSYNEQFF.

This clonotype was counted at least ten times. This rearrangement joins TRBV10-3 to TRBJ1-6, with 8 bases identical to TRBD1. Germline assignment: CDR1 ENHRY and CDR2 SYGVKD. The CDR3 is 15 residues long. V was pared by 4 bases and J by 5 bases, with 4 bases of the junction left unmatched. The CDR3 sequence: CAISGGTGDNSPLHF. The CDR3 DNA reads TGTGCCATCAGTGGTGGGACAGGTGATAATTCACCCCTCCACTTT.

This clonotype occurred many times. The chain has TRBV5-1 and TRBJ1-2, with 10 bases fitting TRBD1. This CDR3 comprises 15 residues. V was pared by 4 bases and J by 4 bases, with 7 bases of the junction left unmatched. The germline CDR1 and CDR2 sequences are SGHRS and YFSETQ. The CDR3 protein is CASSLADRGTYGYTF. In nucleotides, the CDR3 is TGCGCCAGCAGCCTGGCGGACAGGGGGACCTATGGCTACACCTTC. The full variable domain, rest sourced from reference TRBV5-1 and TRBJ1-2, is KAGVTQTPRYLIKTRGQQVTLSCSPISGHRSVSWYQQTPGQGLQFLFEYFSETQRNKGNFPGRFSGRQFSNSRSEMNVSTLELGDSALYLCASSLADRGTYGYTFGSGTRLTVV.

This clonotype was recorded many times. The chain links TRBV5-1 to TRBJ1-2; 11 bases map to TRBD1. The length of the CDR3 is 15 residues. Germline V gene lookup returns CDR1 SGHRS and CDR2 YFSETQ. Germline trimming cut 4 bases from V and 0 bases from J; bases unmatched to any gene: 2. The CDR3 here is CASSLGQGANYGYTF. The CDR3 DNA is TGCGCCAGCAGCCTGGGACAGGGGGCTAACTATGGCTACACCTTC.

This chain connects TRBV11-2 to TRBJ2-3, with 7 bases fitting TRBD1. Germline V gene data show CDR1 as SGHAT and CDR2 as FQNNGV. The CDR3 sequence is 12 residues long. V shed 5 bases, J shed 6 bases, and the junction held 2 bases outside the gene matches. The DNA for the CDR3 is TGTGCCAGCAGCACCAGGGGGGATACGCAGTATTTT. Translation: CASSTRGDTQYF.

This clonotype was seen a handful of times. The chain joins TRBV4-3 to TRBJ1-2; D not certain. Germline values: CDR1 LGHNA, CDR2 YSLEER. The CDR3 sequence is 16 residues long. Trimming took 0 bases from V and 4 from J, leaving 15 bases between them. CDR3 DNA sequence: TGCGCCAGCAGCCAAGATGAGTCGGGAACGAGCTATGGCTACACCTTC. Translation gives CASSQDESGTSYGYTF.

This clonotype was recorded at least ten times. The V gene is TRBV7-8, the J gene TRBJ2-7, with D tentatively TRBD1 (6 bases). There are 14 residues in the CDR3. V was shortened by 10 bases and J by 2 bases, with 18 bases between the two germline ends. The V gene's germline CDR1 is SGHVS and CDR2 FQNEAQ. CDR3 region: CATRGGGIAYEQYF. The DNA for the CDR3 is TGTGCCACCAGGGGTGGTGGGATCGCCTACGAGCAGTACTTC.

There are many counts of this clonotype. The DNA of the CDR3 is TGTGCCAGCAGTTTGGGACTAGCGGGATTCGGGGAGCTGTTTTTT. It is translated as CASSLGLAGFGELFF. The rearrangement links TRBV27 to TRBJ2-2; 13 nucleotides agree with TRBD2. The V and J ends lost 3 bases and 7 bases, in that order; junction bases with no gene match: 2. The CDR3 contains 15 residues. Germline V gene sequence: CDR1 MNHEY, CDR2 SMNVEV (reference sequence).

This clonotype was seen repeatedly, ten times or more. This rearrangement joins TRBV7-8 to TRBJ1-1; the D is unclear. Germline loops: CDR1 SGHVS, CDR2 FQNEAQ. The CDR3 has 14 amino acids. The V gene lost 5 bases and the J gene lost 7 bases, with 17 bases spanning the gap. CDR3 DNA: TGTGCCAGCAGCCCCCTTCGGGCAGACTATGAAGCTTTCTTT. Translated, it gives CASSPLRADYEAFF.

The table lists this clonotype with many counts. The CDR3 loop is CASSLEGGRWNEQYF. The CDR3 DNA reads as TGTGCCAGCAGCTTAGAAGGGGGGCGGTGGAACGAGCAGTACTTC. The J gene is TRBJ2-7, the V gene TRBV7-2; the D call may be TRBD1 or TRBD2 (6 bases each). V was shortened by 1 base and J by 5 bases, with 15 bases between the two germline ends. Germline loops: CDR1 SGHTA, CDR2 FQGNSA. CDR3 length: 15 amino acids.

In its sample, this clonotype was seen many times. The CDR3, as DNA: TGTGCCAGCAGCCAAGTGTACACGACCGGGGAGCTGTTTTTT. Its protein product is CASSQVYTTGELFF. V and J are TRBV11-3 and TRBJ2-2; D uncertain. Germline lookup yields CDR1 SGHNT and CDR2 YENEEA. Trimming shortened V by 5 bases and J by 5 bases, and 12 bases separated the two germline ends. The length of the CDR3 is 14 residues.

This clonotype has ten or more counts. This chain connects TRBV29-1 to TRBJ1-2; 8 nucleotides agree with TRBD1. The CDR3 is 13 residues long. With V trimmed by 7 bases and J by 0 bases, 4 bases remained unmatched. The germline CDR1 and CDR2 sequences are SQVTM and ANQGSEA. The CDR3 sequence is CSGRTGTNYGYTF. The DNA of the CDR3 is TGCAGCGGACGGACAGGGACTAACTATGGCTACACCTTC.

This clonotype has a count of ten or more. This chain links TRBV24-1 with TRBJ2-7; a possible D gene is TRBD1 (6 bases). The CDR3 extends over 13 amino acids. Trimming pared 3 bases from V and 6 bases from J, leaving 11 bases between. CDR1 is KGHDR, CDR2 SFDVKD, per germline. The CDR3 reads CATSDGGLFEQYF. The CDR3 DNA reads TGTGCCACCAGTGATGGGGGCCTGTTCGAGCAGTACTTC.

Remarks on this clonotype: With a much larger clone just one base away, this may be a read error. For the CDR3, the DNA is TGCGCCAGCAGCCTAGACAGCGGGGGAATGGGAGATACGCGGTATTTT. It specifies CASSLDSGGMGDTRYF. The chain joins TRBV5-1 to TRBJ2-3, with 8 bases fitting TRBD2. The CDR3 is 16 amino acids. Looked up from germline, CDR1 is SGHRS and CDR2 is YFSETQ.

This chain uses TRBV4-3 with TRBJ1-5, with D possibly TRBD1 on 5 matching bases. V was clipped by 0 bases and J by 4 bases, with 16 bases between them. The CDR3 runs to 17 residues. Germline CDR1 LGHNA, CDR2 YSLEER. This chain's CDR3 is CASSQDPGGPGNQPQHF. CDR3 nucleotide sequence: TGCGCCAGCAGCCAAGATCCTGGGGGACCGGGTAATCAGCCCCAGCATTTT.

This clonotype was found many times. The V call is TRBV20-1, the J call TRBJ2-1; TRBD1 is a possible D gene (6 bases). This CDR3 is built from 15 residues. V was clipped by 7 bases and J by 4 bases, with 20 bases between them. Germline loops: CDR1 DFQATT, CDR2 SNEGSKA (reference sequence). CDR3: CSVRGTGALYNEQFF. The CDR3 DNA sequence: TGCAGTGTCAGGGGTACCGGAGCTCTATACAATGAGCAGTTCTTC.

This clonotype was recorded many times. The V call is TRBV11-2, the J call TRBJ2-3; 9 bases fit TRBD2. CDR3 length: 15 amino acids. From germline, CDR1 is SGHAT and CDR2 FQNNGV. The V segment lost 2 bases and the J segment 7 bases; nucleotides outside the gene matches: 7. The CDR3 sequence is CASSLPKRGVYTQYF. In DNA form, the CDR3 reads TGTGCCAGCAGCTTACCCAAGCGGGGGGTTTATACGCAGTATTTT.

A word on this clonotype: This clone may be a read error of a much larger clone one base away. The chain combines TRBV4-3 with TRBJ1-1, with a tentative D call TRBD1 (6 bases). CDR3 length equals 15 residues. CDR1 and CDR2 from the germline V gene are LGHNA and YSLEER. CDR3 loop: CASNQDLGGPTEAFF. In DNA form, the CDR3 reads TGCGCCAGCAACCAAGATCTTGGGGGCCCCACTGAAGCTTTCTTT.

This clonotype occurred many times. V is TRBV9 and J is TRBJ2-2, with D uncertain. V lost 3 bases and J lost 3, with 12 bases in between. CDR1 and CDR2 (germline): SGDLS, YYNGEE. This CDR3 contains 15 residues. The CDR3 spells CASSGASSDTGELFF. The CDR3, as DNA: TGTGCCAGCAGCGGGGCTTCGTCGGACACCGGGGAGCTGTTTTTT. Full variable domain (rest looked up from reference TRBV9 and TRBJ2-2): DSGVTQTPKHLITATGQRVTLRCSPRSGDLSVYWYQQSLDQGLQFLIQYYNGEERAKGNILERFSAQQFPDLHSELNLSSLELGDSALYFCASSGASSDTGELFFGEGSRLTVL.

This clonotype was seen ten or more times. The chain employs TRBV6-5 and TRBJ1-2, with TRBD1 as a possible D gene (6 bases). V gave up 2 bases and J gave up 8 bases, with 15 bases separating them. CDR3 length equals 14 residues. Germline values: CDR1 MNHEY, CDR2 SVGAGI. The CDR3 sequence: CASSYVQGRGGYTF. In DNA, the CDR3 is TGTGCCAGCAGTTACGTACAGGGTCGGGGAGGCTACACCTTC.

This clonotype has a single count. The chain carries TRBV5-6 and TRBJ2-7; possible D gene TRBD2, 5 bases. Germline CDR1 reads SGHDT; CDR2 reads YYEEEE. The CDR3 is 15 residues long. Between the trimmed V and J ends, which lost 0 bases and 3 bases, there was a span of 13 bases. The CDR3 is CASSLDLARVYEQYF. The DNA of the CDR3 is TGTGCCAGCAGCTTGGATTTAGCGAGGGTCTACGAGCAGTACTTC.

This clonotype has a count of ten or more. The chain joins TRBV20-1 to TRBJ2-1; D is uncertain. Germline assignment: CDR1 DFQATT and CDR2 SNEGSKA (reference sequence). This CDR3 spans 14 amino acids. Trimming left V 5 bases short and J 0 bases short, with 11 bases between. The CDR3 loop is CSALRPSSYNEQFF. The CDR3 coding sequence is TGCAGTGCTCTGCGCCCGAGCTCCTACAATGAGCAGTTCTTC.